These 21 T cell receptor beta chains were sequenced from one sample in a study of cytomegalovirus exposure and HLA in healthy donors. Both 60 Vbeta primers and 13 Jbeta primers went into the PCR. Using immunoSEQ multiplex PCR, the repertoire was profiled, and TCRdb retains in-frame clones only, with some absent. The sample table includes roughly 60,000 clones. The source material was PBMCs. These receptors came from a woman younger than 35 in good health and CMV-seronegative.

CDR3 nucleotide sequence: TGCAGCGTGACAGGGCAGCGTGGGGCCAACGTCCTGACTTTC. It encodes CSVTGQRGANVLTF. The rearrangement joins TRBV29-1 to TRBJ2-6; 7 positions match TRBD1. Germline V CDR1 and CDR2: SQVTM, ANQGSEA. With 6 bases clipped from V and 3 bases from J, the junction kept 5 bases outside the gene matches. The CDR3 is 14 amino acids.

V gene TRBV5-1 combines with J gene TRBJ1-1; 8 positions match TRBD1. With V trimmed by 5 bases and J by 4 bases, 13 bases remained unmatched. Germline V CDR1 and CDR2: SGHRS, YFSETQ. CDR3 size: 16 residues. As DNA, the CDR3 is TGCGCCAGCAGAGGTCAGGGGGCGCCTATCGTCACTGAAGCTTTCTTT. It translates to CASRGQGAPIVTEAFF.

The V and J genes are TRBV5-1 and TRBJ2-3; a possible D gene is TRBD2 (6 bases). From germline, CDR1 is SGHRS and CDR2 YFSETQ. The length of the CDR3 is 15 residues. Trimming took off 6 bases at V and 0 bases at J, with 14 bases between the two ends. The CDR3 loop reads CASTRLVASTDTQYF. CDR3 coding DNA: TGCGCCAGCACGAGACTAGTCGCCAGCACAGATACGCAGTATTTT.

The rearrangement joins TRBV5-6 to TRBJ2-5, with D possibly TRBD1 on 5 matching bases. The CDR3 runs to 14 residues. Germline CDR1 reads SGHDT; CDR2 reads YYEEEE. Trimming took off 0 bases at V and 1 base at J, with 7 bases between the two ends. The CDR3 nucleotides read TGTGCCAGCAGCTTGGTCCAGGGCCAAGAGACCCAGTACTTC. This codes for CASSLVQGQETQYF.

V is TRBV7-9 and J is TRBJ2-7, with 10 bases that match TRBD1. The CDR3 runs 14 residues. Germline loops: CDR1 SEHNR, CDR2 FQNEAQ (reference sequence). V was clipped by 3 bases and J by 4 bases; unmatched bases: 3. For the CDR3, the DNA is TGTGCCAGCAGCTTTGGGACAGGGGTTTACGAGCAGTACTTC. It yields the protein CASSFGTGVYEQYF.

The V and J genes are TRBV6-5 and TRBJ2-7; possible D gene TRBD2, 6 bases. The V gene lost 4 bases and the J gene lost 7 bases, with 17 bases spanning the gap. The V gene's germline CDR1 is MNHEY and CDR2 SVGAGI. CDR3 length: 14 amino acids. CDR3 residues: CASSSGRYGGEQYF. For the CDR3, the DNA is TGTGCCAGCAGTTCCGGGCGCTACGGGGGAGAGCAGTACTTC.

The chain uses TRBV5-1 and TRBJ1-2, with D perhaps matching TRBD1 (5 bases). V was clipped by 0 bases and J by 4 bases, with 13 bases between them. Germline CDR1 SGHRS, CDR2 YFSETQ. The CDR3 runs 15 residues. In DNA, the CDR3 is TGCGCCAGCAGCTTGGGTTCCCCAGGGTTCTATGGCTACACCTTC. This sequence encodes CASSLGSPGFYGYTF.

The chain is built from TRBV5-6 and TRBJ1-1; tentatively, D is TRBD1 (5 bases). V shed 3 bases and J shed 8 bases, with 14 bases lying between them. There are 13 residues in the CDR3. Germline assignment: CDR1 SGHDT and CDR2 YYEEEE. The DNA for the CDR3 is TGTGCCAGCAGCTGGGGGGATGGAAAGGAAGCTTTCTTT. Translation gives CASSWGDGKEAFF.

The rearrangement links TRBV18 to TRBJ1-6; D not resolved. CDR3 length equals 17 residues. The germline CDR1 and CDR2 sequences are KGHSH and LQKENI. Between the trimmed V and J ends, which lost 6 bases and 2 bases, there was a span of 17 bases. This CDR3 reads CASSPNSKMAYNSPLHF. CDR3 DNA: TGTGCCAGCTCCCCGAACTCAAAGATGGCCTATAATTCACCCCTCCACTTT.

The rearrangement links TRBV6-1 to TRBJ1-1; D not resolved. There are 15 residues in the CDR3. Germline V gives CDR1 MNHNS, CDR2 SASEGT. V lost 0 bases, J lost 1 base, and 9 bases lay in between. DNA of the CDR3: TGTGCCAGCAGTGAAGCAGCGGCCCCGAACACTGAAGCTTTCTTT. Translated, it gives CASSEAAAPNTEAFF.

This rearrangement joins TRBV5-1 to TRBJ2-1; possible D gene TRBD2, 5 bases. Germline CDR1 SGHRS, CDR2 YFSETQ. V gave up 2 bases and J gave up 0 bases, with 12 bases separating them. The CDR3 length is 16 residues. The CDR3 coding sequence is TGCGCCAGCAGCTTCGACTACTCTAGCTCCTACAATGAGCAGTTCTTC. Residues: CASSFDYSSSYNEQFF.

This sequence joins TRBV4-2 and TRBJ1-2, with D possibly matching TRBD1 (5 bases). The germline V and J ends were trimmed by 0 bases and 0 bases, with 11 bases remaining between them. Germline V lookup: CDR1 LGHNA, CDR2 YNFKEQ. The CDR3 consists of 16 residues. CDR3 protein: CASSQDFGHPNYGYTF. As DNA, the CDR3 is TGTGCCAGCAGCCAAGATTTTGGACACCCTAACTATGGCTACACCTTC.

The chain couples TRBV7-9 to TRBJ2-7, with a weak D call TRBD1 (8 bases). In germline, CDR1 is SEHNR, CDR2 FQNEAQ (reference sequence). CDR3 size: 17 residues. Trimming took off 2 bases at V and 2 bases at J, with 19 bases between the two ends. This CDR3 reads CASSLSGGQATTYEQYF. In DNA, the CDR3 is TGTGCCAGCAGCTTATCGGGGGGACAGGCCACGACCTACGAGCAGTACTTC.

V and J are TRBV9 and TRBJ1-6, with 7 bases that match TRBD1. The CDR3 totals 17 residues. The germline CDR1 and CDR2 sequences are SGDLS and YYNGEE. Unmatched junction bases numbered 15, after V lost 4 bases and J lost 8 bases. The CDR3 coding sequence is TGTGCCAGCAGCTTCACCGGGATGGGACAGATCTATTCACCCCTCCACTTT. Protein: CASSFTGMGQIYSPLHF.

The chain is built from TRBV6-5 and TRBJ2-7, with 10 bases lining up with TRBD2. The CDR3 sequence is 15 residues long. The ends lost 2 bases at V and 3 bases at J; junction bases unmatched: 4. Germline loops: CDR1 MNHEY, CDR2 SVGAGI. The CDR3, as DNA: TGTGCCAGCAGTTACGACCTAGCGGGGGTCTACGAGCAGTACTTC. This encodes CASSYDLAGVYEQYF.

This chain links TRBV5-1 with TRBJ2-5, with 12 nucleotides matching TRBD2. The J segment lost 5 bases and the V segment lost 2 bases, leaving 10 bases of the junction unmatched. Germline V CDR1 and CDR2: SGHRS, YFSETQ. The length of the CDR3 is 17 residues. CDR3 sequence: CASSLLASGGAGETQYF. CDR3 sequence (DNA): TGCGCCAGCAGCTTACTCGCTAGCGGGGGGGCCGGGGAGACCCAGTACTTC.

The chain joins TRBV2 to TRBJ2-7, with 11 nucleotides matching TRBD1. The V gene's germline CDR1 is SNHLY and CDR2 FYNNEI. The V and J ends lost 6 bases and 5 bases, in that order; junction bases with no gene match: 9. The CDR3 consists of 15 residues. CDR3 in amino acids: CASREFGTGGNEQYF. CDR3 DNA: TGTGCCAGCAGGGAATTCGGGACAGGGGGAAACGAGCAGTACTTC.

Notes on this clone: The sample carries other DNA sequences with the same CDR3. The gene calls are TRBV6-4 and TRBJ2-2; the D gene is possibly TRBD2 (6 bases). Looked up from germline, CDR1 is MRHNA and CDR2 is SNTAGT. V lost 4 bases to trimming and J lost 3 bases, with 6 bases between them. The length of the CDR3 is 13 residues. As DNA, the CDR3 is TGTGCCAGCAGTGCGGGGGACACCGGGGAGCTGTTTTTT. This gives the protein CASSAGDTGELFF.

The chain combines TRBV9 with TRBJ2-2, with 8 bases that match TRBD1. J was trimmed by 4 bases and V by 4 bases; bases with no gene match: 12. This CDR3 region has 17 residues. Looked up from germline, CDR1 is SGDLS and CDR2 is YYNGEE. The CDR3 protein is CASSPRPGQGGTGELFF. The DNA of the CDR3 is TGTGCCAGCAGCCCTAGACCCGGACAGGGTGGCACCGGGGAGCTGTTTTTT.

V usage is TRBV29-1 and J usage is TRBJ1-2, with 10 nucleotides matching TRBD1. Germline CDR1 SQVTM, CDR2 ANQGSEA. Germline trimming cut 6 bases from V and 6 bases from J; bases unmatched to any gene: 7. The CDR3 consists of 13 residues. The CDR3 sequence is CSVAGTGVNGYTF. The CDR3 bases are TGCAGCGTCGCCGGGACAGGGGTTAATGGCTACACCTTC.

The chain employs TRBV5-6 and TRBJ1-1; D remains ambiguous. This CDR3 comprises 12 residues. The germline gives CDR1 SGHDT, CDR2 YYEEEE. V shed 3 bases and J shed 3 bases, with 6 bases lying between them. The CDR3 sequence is CASSSGDTEAFF. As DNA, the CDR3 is TGTGCCAGCAGCTCCGGGGACACTGAAGCTTTCTTT.